These 10 T cell receptor beta chains were all obtained from the same sample, sequenced in a study of shared clonotypes between healthy human individuals. The repertoire was sequenced with immunoSEQ multiplex PCR; TCRdb's copy has only in-frame clones and lacks some. The sample carries roughly 490,000 clones, around 80% recorded once. Sequences were obtained from PBMCs. Receptors were obtained from a woman aged 40-49 years in good health. Some clones in this sample may be carry-over from other donors' samples.

The chain combines TRBV4-3 with TRBJ2-7; D gene ambiguous. The V gene lost 1 base and the J gene lost 2 bases, with 12 bases spanning the gap. The CDR3 contains 15 residues. CDR1 LGHNA and CDR2 YSLEER come from the germline V gene. The CDR3 nucleotides are TGCGCCAGCAGCCAAGGCGAGGCAGGTCCCTACGAGCAGTACTTC. It translates to CASSQGEAGPYEQYF.

This clone was seen only a few times. The V and J genes are TRBV29-1 and TRBJ1-1, with D possibly being TRBD1 (5 bases). Germline lookup yields CDR1 SQVTM and CDR2 ANQGSEA. CDR3 length: 10 residues. Deletions cut 3 bases from V and 10 bases from J, with 9 bases between. CDR3 protein: CSVEEGRAFF. The CDR3 nucleotides read TGCAGCGTTGAGGAGGGGAGAGCTTTCTTT.

The J gene is TRBJ2-3, the V gene TRBV7-9; maybe TRBD1 (5 bases). The CDR3 runs to 14 residues. Trimming stripped 1 base from V and 3 bases from J, with 8 bases between. Germline V gene data show CDR1 as SEHNR and CDR2 as FQNEAQ (reference sequence). The CDR3 DNA follows: TGTGCCAGCAGCTTAGTGAGGACAACAGATACGCAGTATTTT. Protein product: CASSLVRTTDTQYF. Full variable domain (missing parts from reference TRBV7-9 and TRBJ2-3): DTGVSQNPRHKITKRGQNVTFRCDPISEHNRLYWYRQTLGQGPEFLTYFQNEAQLEKSRLLSDRFSAERPKGSFSTLEIQRTEQGDSAMYLCASSLVRTTDTQYFGPGTRLTVL.

CDR3 region: CASSVYGGSYTF. CDR3 bases: TGTGCCAGCAGCGTCTACGGGGGGAGCTACACCTTC. The chain carries TRBV5-8 and TRBJ1-2, with TRBD1 as a possible D gene (5 bases). The germline V and J ends were trimmed by 4 bases and 9 bases, with 13 bases remaining between them. Germline CDR1 reads SGHTS; CDR2 reads YDEGEE. The CDR3 contains 12 residues.

The V gene is TRBV30, the J gene TRBJ2-1; 10 nucleotides match TRBD2. The CDR3 is 16 residues long. Germline assignment: CDR1 GTSNPN and CDR2 SVGIG (reference sequence). With 4 bases clipped from V and 6 bases from J, the junction kept 12 bases outside the gene matches. The CDR3 DNA follows: TGTGCCTGGAACCTCAGAGGACTAGCGGTAGGCAATGAGCAGTTCTTC. Amino acid sequence: CAWNLRGLAVGNEQFF.

This clone has a handful of counts. A read error may account for a junction end that differs from germline. The V call is TRBV7-7, the J call TRBJ2-1; 8 bases match TRBD1. In germline, CDR1 is SSHAT, CDR2 FNYEAQ (reference sequence). The CDR3 runs to 17 residues. The CDR3 DNA sequence: TGTGCTAGCAGCTTAGCCGGGACAGGTAGCTCCTACAATGAGCAGTTCTTC. Amino acid sequence: CASSLAGTGSSYNEQFF. Together with reference TRBV7-7 and TRBJ2-1, the CDR3 gives the full variable domain: GAGVSQSPRYKVTKRGQDVTLRCDPISSHATLYWYQQALGQGPEFLTYFNYEAQPDKSGLPSDRFSAERPEGSISTLTIQRTEQRDSAMYRCASSLAGTGSSYNEQFFGPGTRLTVL.

The chain links TRBV6-6 to TRBJ2-5, with D maybe TRBD2 (5 bases). With 7 bases removed from V and 5 bases from J, the gap between germline ends came to 8 bases. Germline V lookup: CDR1 MNHNY, CDR2 SVGAGI (reference sequence). CDR3 length equals 11 residues. The CDR3 sequence: CASTRGETQYF. The CDR3, as DNA: TGTGCCAGCACGAGAGGGGAGACCCAGTACTTC.

This rearrangement joins TRBV28 to TRBJ2-2, with 8 bases matching TRBD1. The V gene's germline CDR1 is MDHEN and CDR2 SYDVKM. There are 14 residues in the CDR3. Trimming at V came to 5 bases and at J to 4 bases, leaving 3 bases not matched to a gene. The CDR3 DNA follows: TGTGCCAGCAGTATTACAGGGGGCACCGGGGAGCTGTTTTTT. Amino acids: CASSITGGTGELFF.

The chain carries TRBV28 and TRBJ2-1, with TRBD2 matching 7 bases. V lost 5 bases and J lost 5; bases outside the gene matches: 9. Germline V CDR1 and CDR2: MDHEN, SYDVKM. The CDR3 is 15 amino acids. The CDR3 loop reads CASSNPGTTHNEQFF. The CDR3, as DNA: TGTGCCAGCAGTAACCCCGGGACTACCCACAATGAGCAGTTCTTC.

The rearrangement uses TRBV7-9 and TRBJ2-5; D remains ambiguous. The CDR3 loop spans 15 amino acids. Between the trimmed V and J ends, which lost 4 bases and 1 base, there was a span of 13 bases. Per the germline V gene, CDR1 is SEHNR and CDR2 is FQNEAQ (reference sequence). The CDR3 spells CASSWGSAPQETQYF. CDR3 in DNA: TGTGCCAGCAGCTGGGGTTCGGCCCCCCAAGAGACCCAGTACTTC.